A single sample is the source of the 27 T cell receptor beta chains below, sequenced in a study of blood T cell repertoires in COVID-19. Using immunoSEQ multiplex PCR, the repertoire was profiled, and TCRdb retains in-frame clones only, with some absent. The sample holds about 360,000 clones, roughly four fifths seen once. Sequencing was carried out using peripheral blood. Source of these receptors: a human donor with acute or convalescent COVID-19. The donor label of this sample is uncertain.

This clone was seen only once. This chain connects TRBV28 to TRBJ2-7, with TRBD1 matching 7 bases. CDR1 and CDR2 (germline): MDHEN, SYDVKM. The CDR3 runs to 17 residues. The trim removed 3 bases at V and 2 bases at J, leaving 13 bases unmatched. Here the CDR3 DNA reads TGTGCCAGCAGTTTCGGTTCTGGGACAGAGTTCACCTACGAGCAGTACTTC. Encoded protein: CASSFGSGTEFTYEQYF. Variable domain in full (rest from reference TRBV28 and TRBJ2-7): DVKVTQSSRYLVKRTGEKVFLECVQDMDHENMFWYRQDPGLGLRLIYFSYDVKMKEKGDIPEGYSVSREKKERFSLILESASTNQTSMYLCASSFGSGTEFTYEQYFGPGTRLTVT.

The table lists this clone with a few counts. The J gene is TRBJ2-1, the V gene TRBV11-2; 7 bases align to TRBD1. CDR1 is SGHAT, CDR2 FQNNGV, per germline. V lost 0 bases, J lost 7 bases, and 9 bases stayed unmatched. The length of the CDR3 is 16 residues. The CDR3: CASSLDRGRTGNEQFF. The CDR3 DNA sequence: TGTGCCAGCAGCTTAGATAGGGGGCGAACTGGGAATGAGCAGTTCTTC.

A single count supports this clone. The DNA of the CDR3 is TGCGCCAGCAGCCAGGGACAGGGGGCGGACGAGCAGTACTTC. It yields the protein CASSQGQGADEQYF. V and J are TRBV4-1 and TRBJ2-7, with 12 bases fitting TRBD1. V shed 3 bases, J shed 5 bases, and the junction held 2 bases outside the gene matches. Germline V CDR1 and CDR2: MGHRA, YSYEKL. This CDR3 has 14 amino acids.

V gene TRBV13 combines with J gene TRBJ1-4, with D perhaps matching TRBD1 (5 bases). The V gene's germline CDR1 is PRHDT and CDR2 FYEKMQ (reference sequence). CDR3 length: 16 residues. Trimming removed 5 bases at V and 0 bases at J, with 13 bases between. CDR3 nucleotide sequence: TGTGCCAGCAGCAAAGGGAGGGGAGCAACTAATGAAAAACTGTTTTTT. Its protein product is CASSKGRGATNEKLFF. Based on the CDR3 plus reference TRBV13 and TRBJ1-4, the full variable domain is AAGVIQSPRHLIKEKRETATLKCYPIPRHDTVYWYQQGPGQDPQFLISFYEKMQSDKGSIPDRFSAQQFSDYHSELNMSSLELGDSALYFCASSKGRGATNEKLFFGSGTQLSVL.

V and J are TRBV4-1 and TRBJ1-5; maybe TRBD1 (5 bases). This CDR3 is built from 13 residues. V lost 0 bases, J lost 5 bases, and 5 bases lay in between. Germline V gene lookup returns CDR1 MGHRA and CDR2 YSYEKL. CDR3 amino acids: CASSQDRDQPQHF. CDR3 DNA: TGCGCCAGCAGCCAAGACAGGGATCAGCCCCAGCATTTT.

The chain links TRBV18 to TRBJ1-1, with a weak D call TRBD1 (6 bases). V was shortened by 5 bases and J by 1 base, with 14 bases between the two germline ends. Germline V lookup: CDR1 KGHSH, CDR2 LQKENI. The CDR3 consists of 15 residues. The CDR3 region has the DNA TGTGCCAGCTCAGCCAACAGGGATTCGAACACTGAAGCTTTCTTT. It yields the protein CASSANRDSNTEAFF. The whole variable domain, remainder taken from reference TRBV18 and TRBJ1-1, is NAGVMQNPRHLVRRRGQEARLRCSPMKGHSHVYWYRQLPEEGLKFMVYLQKENIIDESGMPKERFSAEFPKEGPSILRIQQVVRGDSAAYFCASSANRDSNTEAFFGQGTRLTVV.

The gene calls are TRBV18 and TRBJ2-7, with D possibly matching TRBD1 (5 bases). V lost 0 bases and J lost 3, with 12 bases in between. This CDR3 has 15 amino acids. CDR1 is KGHSH and CDR2 is LQKENI in the germline V gene. Here the CDR3 DNA reads TGTGCCAGCTCACCACCTGGGGCGGATTACTACGAGCAGTACTTC. Amino acids: CASSPPGADYYEQYF.

This clone was seen a handful of times. CDR3 in amino acids: CASSQVQGRTYEQYF. The CDR3 bases are TGTGCCAGCAGCCAGGTACAGGGTAGGACCTACGAGCAGTACTTC. The chain employs TRBV3-1 (or the pseudogene TRBV3-2) and TRBJ2-7; a weak D match, TRBD1 (6 bases). The CDR3 totals 15 residues. V lost 3 bases, J lost 2 bases, and 14 bases lay in between. The germline V gene encodes CDR1 LGHDT and CDR2 YNNKEL (reference sequence).

The chain uses TRBV3-1 (or the pseudogene TRBV3-2) and TRBJ1-4; D gene ambiguous. V dropped 4 bases and J dropped 4 bases, with 10 bases sitting between them. The CDR3 is 14 amino acids. The germline CDR1 and CDR2 sequences are LGHDT and YNNKEL (reference sequence). Here the CDR3 reads CASSLRQVNEKLFF. CDR3 DNA sequence: TGTGCCAGCAGCCTTCGACAAGTTAATGAAAAACTGTTTTTT.

The rearrangement uses TRBV5-1 and TRBJ1-1, with D perhaps TRBD1 (5 bases). From germline, CDR1 is SGHRS and CDR2 YFSETQ. This CDR3 region has 17 residues. Trimming took off 3 bases at V and 0 bases at J, with 18 bases between the two ends. The chain's CDR3 is CASSSKGQGFMNTEAFF. The CDR3 DNA reads as TGCGCCAGCAGCTCGAAGGGGCAGGGATTCATGAACACTGAAGCTTTCTTT.

This clone was observed a few times. J is TRBJ1-2 and V is TRBV19, with D unresolved. The germline V gene encodes CDR1 LNHDA and CDR2 SQIVND (reference sequence). The CDR3 runs to 15 residues. With 3 bases removed from V and 4 bases from J, the gap between germline ends came to 15 bases. Here the CDR3 DNA reads TGTGCCAGTAGTATTGGGCCCTATCCAGGCTATGGCTACACCTTC. Protein sequence: CASSIGPYPGYGYTF.

The CDR3 coding sequence is TGTGCCACCAGTGATGGCTTTGAAGCTTTCTTT. This translates into CATSDGFEAFF. The chain couples TRBV24-1 to TRBJ1-1; D is ambiguous. V dropped 3 bases and J dropped 7 bases, with 5 bases sitting between them. Per germline, CDR1 KGHDR and CDR2 SFDVKD. The CDR3 has 11 amino acids.

This clone occurred a few times. J is TRBJ2-5 and V is TRBV5-1; the match to TRBD2 covers 7 bases. V lost 5 bases, J lost 0 bases, and 7 bases stayed unmatched. The CDR3 has 15 amino acids. Germline CDR1 reads SGHRS; CDR2 reads YFSETQ. The CDR3, as DNA: TGCGCCAGCAGTAGGAGCGGGGCGTACCAAGAGACCCAGTACTTC. Its translation: CASSRSGAYQETQYF.

This clone was seen a handful of times. The chain recombines TRBV5-1 with TRBJ1-2; D gene ambiguous. The CDR3 is made up of 12 amino acids. V was pared by 4 bases and J by 4 bases, with 8 bases between. Germline assignment: CDR1 SGHRS and CDR2 YFSETQ. The CDR3 reads CASSPEGYGYTF. CDR3 coding DNA: TGCGCCAGCAGCCCAGAGGGCTATGGCTACACCTTC.

The chain joins TRBV19 to TRBJ1-1, with D unresolved. V lost 3 bases, J lost 2 bases, and 13 bases lay in between. The germline gives CDR1 LNHDA, CDR2 SQIVND (reference sequence). The CDR3 loop spans 15 amino acids. This CDR3 is CASSIPGRVNTEAFF. The CDR3 DNA reads as TGTGCCAGTAGTATCCCGGGGAGGGTCAACACTGAAGCTTTCTTT.

J is TRBJ2-3 and V is TRBV2; D call uncertain. The CDR3 covers 14 residues. CDR1 SNHLY and CDR2 FYNNEI come from the germline V gene. Trimming took off 7 bases at V and 0 bases at J, with 11 bases between the two ends. The CDR3 reads CASNRLLSTDTQYF. Here the CDR3 DNA reads TGTGCCAGCAACCGACTCCTTAGCACAGATACGCAGTATTTT.

The chain combines TRBV6-5 with TRBJ1-5; no reliable D call. V lost 4 bases and J lost 3, with 13 bases in between. This CDR3 is 15 amino acids long. The germline V gene encodes CDR1 MNHEY and CDR2 SVGAGI. For the CDR3, the DNA is TGTGCCAGCAGTTCCCTGGGCGGACTCAATCAGCCCCAGCATTTT. Translating gives CASSSLGGLNQPQHF.

V usage is TRBV11-2 and J usage is TRBJ2-1, with 14 nucleotides matching TRBD2. The CDR3 spans 15 residues. Germline CDR1 is SGHAT and CDR2 is FQNNGV. V lost 5 bases, J lost 6 bases, and 3 bases stayed unmatched. The chain's CDR3 is CASSATSGGGNEQFF. The DNA of the CDR3 is TGTGCCAGCAGCGCGACTAGCGGGGGGGGCAATGAGCAGTTCTTC.

The V call is TRBV3-1 (or the pseudogene TRBV3-2), the J call TRBJ2-2; D unclear. V lost 2 bases and J 4 bases, leaving 8 bases between the germline ends. The CDR3 runs 14 residues. CDR1 is LGHDT and CDR2 is YNNKEL in the germline V gene (reference sequence). The CDR3 sequence is CASSQRHATGELFF. The CDR3 coding sequence is TGTGCCAGCAGCCAAAGACATGCCACCGGGGAGCTGTTTTTT.

The chain links TRBV11-2 to TRBJ2-7; 7 nucleotides align to TRBD1. This CDR3 is 14 amino acids long. From germline, CDR1 is SGHAT and CDR2 FQNNGV. The V and J ends lost 5 bases and 3 bases, in that order; junction bases with no gene match: 7. CDR3 region: CASSQWTGVYEQYF. In nucleotides, the CDR3 is TGTGCCAGCAGCCAGTGGACAGGCGTCTACGAGCAGTACTTC.

This rearrangement joins TRBV5-1 to TRBJ2-1, with D perhaps TRBD1 (6 bases). Per the germline V gene, CDR1 is SGHRS and CDR2 is YFSETQ. V lost 3 bases and J lost 2, with 12 bases in between. The CDR3 consists of 15 residues. The DNA of the CDR3 is TGCGCCAGCAGCTGGGGGCACCGGACCTACAATGAGCAGTTCTTC. Its protein is CASSWGHRTYNEQFF.

The V call is TRBV11-2, the J call TRBJ1-1, with D possibly matching TRBD1 (5 bases). The germline CDR1 and CDR2 sequences are SGHAT and FQNNGV. There are 12 residues in the CDR3. V was trimmed by 2 bases and J by 5 bases, leaving 6 bases between them. This chain's CDR3 is CASSLQGTEAFF. The DNA for the CDR3 is TGTGCCAGCAGCTTACAGGGTACTGAAGCTTTCTTT.

This clone was observed once. V is TRBV29-1 and J is TRBJ1-2; tentative D call: TRBD1 (5 bases). The CDR3 loop spans 13 amino acids. Germline CDR1 reads SQVTM; CDR2 reads ANQGSEA. With 4 bases removed from V and 6 bases from J, the gap between germline ends came to 15 bases. CDR3 sequence: CSVVPRQGHGYTF. CDR3 coding DNA: TGCAGCGTTGTACCCAGGCAGGGCCATGGCTACACCTTC.

V is TRBV6-1 and J is TRBJ1-5, with no clear D. The CDR3 has 17 amino acids. Germline assignment: CDR1 MNHNS and CDR2 SASEGT. Trimming cost V 1 base and J 3 bases, with 16 bases left between them. The CDR3 sequence: CASSEDRQREVNQPQHF. The DNA of the CDR3 is TGTGCCAGCAGTGAAGATCGACAAAGAGAAGTCAATCAGCCCCAGCATTTT.

The chain links TRBV5-1 to TRBJ2-3; D is perhaps TRBD2 (5 bases). The germline gives CDR1 SGHRS, CDR2 YFSETQ. Trimming removed 7 bases from V and 2 bases from J, with 14 bases in between. CDR3 length: 14 residues. CDR3 bases: TGCGCCAGCTTCCGATCGGGGTTCACAGATACGCAGTATTTT. Its translation: CASFRSGFTDTQYF.

J is TRBJ1-6 and V is TRBV14, with D perhaps matching TRBD1 (6 bases). CDR3 length: 14 residues. The germline V gene encodes CDR1 SGHDN and CDR2 FVKESK. Deletions cut 3 bases from V and 10 bases from J, with 13 bases between. CDR3 residues: CASSQGRGRSPLHF. DNA of the CDR3: TGTGCCAGCAGCCAGGGCAGGGGTCGGTCACCCCTCCACTTT.

The J gene is TRBJ1-1, the V gene TRBV6-5, with unresolved D. The CDR3 has 11 amino acids. Per germline, CDR1 MNHEY and CDR2 SVGAGI. The V and J ends lost 9 bases and 3 bases respectively, with 8 bases between them. CDR3 DNA: TGTGCCAGTTCCCCTGACACTGAAGCTTTCTTT. The encoded protein is CASSPDTEAFF.